The next 28 T cell receptor beta chains were all read from a single sample in a study of blood T cell repertoires in COVID-19. Repertoires were generated with immunoSEQ multiplex PCR, while TCRdb's copy carries only in-frame clones and drops some. The sample lists approximately 300,000 clones; 84% were seen once. Sequenced: peripheral blood. The receptors derive from a person aged 65 to 79 with COVID-19, enrolled during active disease.

V is TRBV7-3 and J is TRBJ1-3; D gene unclear. CDR1 is SGHTA, CDR2 FQGTGA, per germline. The CDR3 spans 13 residues. The V and J ends lost 5 bases and 7 bases respectively, with 12 bases between them. The CDR3 sequence: CASSQAGGNTIYF. The CDR3 coding sequence is TGTGCCAGCAGCCAGGCCGGTGGGAACACCATATATTTT. The entire variable domain, with the rest obtained from reference TRBV7-3 and TRBJ1-3, is as follows: GAGVSQTPSNKVTEKGKYVELRCDPISGHTALYWYRQSLGQGPEFLIYFQGTGAADDSGLPNDRFFAVRPEGSVSTLKIQRTERGDSAVYLCASSQAGGNTIYFGEGSWLTVV.

CDR3 DNA sequence: TGTGCCAGTAGAGCGGGACTAGCGCCATACAATGAGCAGTTCTTC. Protein: CASRAGLAPYNEQFF. The rearrangement joins TRBV19 to TRBJ2-1; TRBD2 agrees at 10 bases. With V trimmed by 6 bases and J by 4 bases, 6 bases remained unmatched. Germline V gene lookup returns CDR1 LNHDA and CDR2 SQIVND (reference sequence). The CDR3 spans 15 residues.

The chain has TRBV7-2 and TRBJ1-5, with 8 bases fitting TRBD1. Germline values: CDR1 SGHTA, CDR2 FQGNSA. V shed 1 base, J shed 4 bases, and the junction held 3 bases outside the gene matches. The CDR3 has 15 residues. CDR3 in amino acids: CASSLETGDNQPQHF. The CDR3 DNA is TGTGCCAGCAGCTTAGAGACAGGGGATAATCAGCCCCAGCATTTT.

This clone turned up a few times. V usage is TRBV6-2 or TRBV6-3 and J usage is TRBJ2-1; 10 nucleotides agree with TRBD1. Trimming took 2 bases from V and 4 from J; bases not matched to a gene: 8. The length of the CDR3 is 17 residues. Germline CDR1 and CDR2: MNHEY and SVGEGT. CDR3 coding DNA: TGTGCCAGCAGTTACGGATGGGGACAGGGGCCTTACAATGAGCAGTTCTTC. Translated: CASSYGWGQGPYNEQFF.

The J gene is TRBJ2-1, the V gene TRBV7-6; TRBD2 might be the D (7 bases). CDR1 is SGHVS and CDR2 is FNYEAQ in the germline V gene. V gave up 5 bases and J gave up 9 bases, with 11 bases separating them. This CDR3 region has 12 residues. CDR3 residues: CASSGGAGEQFF. The CDR3 nucleotides are TGTGCCAGCAGCGGGGGGGCAGGTGAGCAGTTCTTC.

This chain uses TRBV5-4 with TRBJ2-5; D remains unclear. This CDR3 comprises 13 residues. The germline CDR1 and CDR2 sequences are SGHNT and YYREEE (reference sequence). Trimming cost V 4 bases and J 4 bases, with 11 bases left between them. Here the CDR3 reads CASSLPSGETQYF. Here the CDR3 DNA reads TGTGCCAGCAGCCTTCCTTCGGGAGAGACCCAGTACTTC.

V usage is TRBV25-1 and J usage is TRBJ2-1, with a weak D call TRBD2 (5 bases). Germline lookup yields CDR1 MGHDK and CDR2 SYGVNS. V was clipped by 2 bases and J by 1 base, with 15 bases between them. This CDR3 has 17 amino acids. The CDR3 nucleotides read TGTGCCAGCAGTGAACCCCGAGGGTTCTTGTCCTACAATGAGCAGTTCTTC. Translation: CASSEPRGFLSYNEQFF.

The chain is built from TRBV19 and TRBJ1-1; the match to TRBD1 covers 10 bases. CDR3 size: 15 residues. Germline V CDR1 and CDR2: LNHDA, SQIVND (reference sequence). The V segment lost 8 bases and the J segment 6 bases; nucleotides outside the gene matches: 12. This CDR3 is CASPPPGQGIPEAFF. The CDR3 DNA is TGTGCCAGTCCCCCTCCGGGACAGGGGATCCCTGAAGCTTTCTTT.

The chain recombines TRBV3-1 (or the pseudogene TRBV3-2) with TRBJ2-1, with TRBD2 matching over 11 bases. Trimming removed 8 bases from V and 13 bases from J; junction bases left unmatched: 10. This CDR3 comprises 13 residues. Germline lookup yields CDR1 LGHDT and CDR2 YNNKEL (reference sequence). CDR3 sequence (DNA): TGTGCCAGCGCCGGAGAAACTAGCGGGAGTCAGTTCTTC. Protein: CASAGETSGSQFF.

The chain carries TRBV6-5 and TRBJ1-2, with 9 bases aligning to TRBD1. The germline V gene has CDR1 MNHEY and CDR2 SVGAGI. This CDR3 has 15 amino acids. J gave up 3 bases and V 6 bases, and 8 bases lay outside the gene matches. The CDR3 spells CASSPYGQGHYGYTF. Here the CDR3 DNA reads TGTGCCAGCAGCCCCTATGGACAGGGGCACTATGGCTACACCTTC.

This chain uses TRBV6-5 with TRBJ2-2, with D tentatively TRBD2 (6 bases). The CDR3 is made up of 14 amino acids. V lost 4 bases and J lost 3, with 9 bases in between. Germline lookup yields CDR1 MNHEY and CDR2 SVGAGI. CDR3 sequence: CASSWTTHTGELFF. The CDR3 DNA reads as TGTGCCAGCAGTTGGACTACCCACACCGGGGAGCTGTTTTTT.

The chain has TRBV11-2 and TRBJ1-2; perhaps TRBD1 as D (6 bases). The CDR3 totals 16 residues. Germline CDR1 and CDR2: SGHAT and FQNNGV. The V and J ends lost 5 bases and 4 bases respectively, with 20 bases between them. The CDR3 sequence: CASSPPGSGQFYGYTF. The CDR3 DNA sequence: TGTGCCAGCAGCCCTCCGGGATCCGGACAGTTCTATGGCTACACCTTC. The whole variable domain, remainder taken from reference TRBV11-2 and TRBJ1-2, is EAGVAQSPRYKIIEKRQSVAFWCNPISGHATLYWYQQILGQGPKLLIQFQNNGVVDDSQLPKDRFSAERLKGVDSTLKIQPAKLEDSAVYLCASSPPGSGQFYGYTFGSGTRLTVV.

This sequence joins TRBV11-3 and TRBJ2-3; D ambiguous. Trimming cost V 1 base and J 6 bases, with 11 bases left between them. Germline CDR1 reads SGHNT; CDR2 reads YENEEA. This CDR3 spans 14 amino acids. The CDR3 is CASSLGGLEDTQYF. CDR3 nucleotide sequence: TGTGCCAGCAGCTTAGGTGGTCTGGAGGATACGCAGTATTTT.

There are a few counts of this clone. The chain uses TRBV7-9 and TRBJ2-5, with D possibly TRBD1 on 5 matching bases. From germline, CDR1 is SEHNR and CDR2 FQNEAQ (reference sequence). There are 15 residues in the CDR3. Deletions cut 3 bases from V and 2 bases from J, with 13 bases between. Here the CDR3 reads CASSFRTGNQETQYF. For the CDR3, the DNA is TGTGCCAGCAGCTTTCGAACAGGCAATCAAGAGACCCAGTACTTC.

The chain recombines TRBV1 with TRBJ2-7; TRBD2, the table's D call, lacks a check against the DNA. TRBV1 is labeled a pseudogene. The CDR3 length is 16 residues. The CDR3 loop reads CTSSPRTSGVRYEQYF. CDR3 DNA: TGCACCAGCAGCCCCAGGACTAGCGGGGTACGCTACGAGCAGTACTTC.

The chain links TRBV6-5 to TRBJ2-1; 7 bases map to TRBD2. The V gene's germline CDR1 is MNHEY and CDR2 SVGAGI. The length of the CDR3 is 12 residues. Germline trimming cut 6 bases from V and 5 bases from J; bases unmatched to any gene: 1. In DNA, the CDR3 is TGTGCCAGCAGGCGGGAGCACAATGAGCAGTTCTTC. It specifies CASRREHNEQFF.

J is TRBJ2-3 and V is TRBV30, with D perhaps matching TRBD1 (5 bases). The CDR3 sequence is 12 residues long. CDR1 is GTSNPN and CDR2 is SVGIG in the germline V gene (reference sequence). With 3 bases removed from V and 6 bases from J, the gap between germline ends came to 10 bases. Written as DNA, the CDR3 is TGTGCCTGGAGCCAGGGCTGGGATACGCAGTATTTT. Its protein is CAWSQGWDTQYF.

V and J are TRBV27 and TRBJ2-2; 8 bases map to TRBD1. Germline V gene lookup returns CDR1 MNHEY and CDR2 SMNVEV (reference sequence). V dropped 6 bases and J dropped 4; count of bases not matched to a gene: 7. The CDR3 is made up of 15 amino acids. The CDR3 sequence: CASRQTGVSTGELFF. The DNA for the CDR3 is TGTGCCAGCAGGCAGACAGGGGTTAGCACCGGGGAGCTGTTTTTT.

The rearrangement uses TRBV10-1 and TRBJ2-5; 14 nucleotides match TRBD2. CDR3 length: 15 residues. The V gene end was trimmed by 6 bases and the J gene end by 3 bases; junction bases not matched to a gene: 3. CDR1 and CDR2 from the germline V gene are WNHNN and SYGVQD (reference sequence). CDR3 DNA sequence: TGCGCCAGCAGGCCGGGACTAGCGGGGGAAGAGACCCAGTACTTC. Amino acids: CASRPGLAGEETQYF.

V gene TRBV6-5 combines with J gene TRBJ2-3; TRBD2 agrees at 10 bases. CDR3 length: 15 amino acids. V lost 6 bases and J lost 4; bases outside the gene matches: 7. Germline loops: CDR1 MNHEY, CDR2 SVGAGI. The CDR3 DNA sequence: TGTGCCAGCAGGGGGACTAGCGCCCGACCAGATACGCAGTATTTT. Amino acids: CASRGTSARPDTQYF.

V is TRBV5-1 and J is TRBJ2-7; TRBD1 is a possible D gene (5 bases). This CDR3 is 13 amino acids long. V was clipped by 3 bases and J by 6 bases, with 13 bases between them. Germline values: CDR1 SGHRS, CDR2 YFSETQ. The DNA of the CDR3 is TGCGCCAGCAGCTCGTCCGTAACAGGCGAGCAGTACTTC. Amino acids: CASSSSVTGEQYF. The variable domain in full, with the rest retrieved from reference TRBV5-1 and TRBJ2-7, is KAGVTQTPRYLIKTRGQQVTLSCSPISGHRSVSWYQQTPGQGLQFLFEYFSETQRNKGNFPGRFSGRQFSNSRSEMNVSTLELGDSALYLCASSSSVTGEQYFGPGTRLTVT.

The chain employs TRBV7-9 and TRBJ2-2; possibly TRBD1 for D (5 bases). Germline CDR1 and CDR2: SEHNR and FQNEAQ (reference sequence). V lost 7 bases and J 1 base, leaving 7 bases between the germline ends. The CDR3 is 13 amino acids. CDR3 residues: CASTQGNTGELFF. DNA for the CDR3: TGTGCCAGCACCCAGGGGAACACCGGGGAGCTGTTTTTT.

This clone showed up just a few times. This chain connects TRBV28 to TRBJ2-6; unclear D gene. Per the germline V gene, CDR1 is MDHEN and CDR2 is SYDVKM. This CDR3 spans 13 amino acids. V shed 8 bases and J shed 2 bases, with 7 bases lying between them. For the CDR3, the DNA is TGTGCCAGCCGGGTTACTGGGGCCAACGTCCTGACTTTC. Translating gives CASRVTGANVLTF.

This clone was seen a handful of times. The gene calls are TRBV2 and TRBJ1-2; TRBD1 agrees at 9 bases. V shed 3 bases and J 5 bases; nucleotides not matched to a gene: 10. Germline V CDR1 and CDR2: SNHLY, FYNNEI. CDR3 length equals 16 residues. The chain's CDR3 is CASSDRTGVFGYGYTF. CDR3 DNA sequence: TGTGCCAGCAGTGACCGGACAGGGGTGTTTGGGTATGGCTACACCTTC.

The chain employs TRBV7-2 and TRBJ2-7, with 12 positions matching TRBD2. This CDR3 has 16 amino acids. Germline V gives CDR1 SGHTA, CDR2 FQGNSA. The ends lost 4 bases at V and 3 bases at J; junction bases unmatched: 7. The CDR3, as DNA: TGTGCCAGCAGCTCGCCCACTAGCGGGAGGCTCTACGAGCAGTACTTC. Amino acids: CASSSPTSGRLYEQYF.

This sequence joins TRBV20-1 and TRBJ2-7, with 8 nucleotides matching TRBD2. Germline lookup yields CDR1 DFQATT and CDR2 SNEGSKA (reference sequence). The ends lost 3 bases at V and 6 bases at J; junction bases unmatched: 7. The CDR3 is 13 amino acids. CDR3 bases: TGCAGTGCTAGTCATAGCGGGGATGGCGAGCAGTACTTC. Translated: CSASHSGDGEQYF.

The chain uses TRBV7-2 and TRBJ1-3, with D possibly being TRBD1 (6 bases). Deletions cut 5 bases from V and 4 bases from J, with 18 bases between. Germline V lookup: CDR1 SGHTA, CDR2 FQGNSA. The length of the CDR3 is 16 residues. CDR3 nucleotide sequence: TGTGCCAGCAGCCATGCAACAGGGACTAGGGGAAACACCATATATTTT. Translated: CASSHATGTRGNTIYF. Looking up the rest from reference TRBV7-2 and TRBJ1-3 gives the full variable domain: GAGVSQSPSNKVTEKGKDVELRCDPISGHTALYWYRQSLGQGLEFLIYFQGNSAPDKSGLPSDRFSAERTGGSVSTLTIQRTQQEDSAVYLCASSHATGTRGNTIYFGEGSWLTVV.

The chain carries TRBV6-2 or TRBV6-3 and TRBJ1-5; D gene unclear. V was cut by 2 bases and J by 5 bases, with 7 bases left in between. Germline CDR1 reads MNHEY; CDR2 reads SVGEGT. CDR3 length equals 13 residues. CDR3 residues: CASSYGQYQPQHF. CDR3 bases: TGTGCCAGCAGTTACGGGCAGTATCAGCCCCAGCATTTT.